Listed below are T cell receptor beta chains from one sample, sequenced in a study of T-cell reconstitution after alpha-beta-depleted transplantation in children. TCRdb processed the PCR reads anew with MiXCR; each CDR3 protein has one entry. Of around 600,000 distinct CDR3 sequences in the sample, about 21% are singletons; the top ten hold over 12%. The sequenced sample was PBMCs, mostly from graft donor cells, obtained 360 days after TCRalphabeta/CD19-depleted stem cell transplant. The receptors were gathered from a boy less than two years old who had a stem cell transplant for acute myeloid leukemia, so the T cells may come from the graft donor. The CDR3 runs from the conserved cysteine through the conserved F or W. D genes are given only for firm matches. A clone size is listed for some rows: how often the clone was seen (once, few, many), or a class if it is expanded.

CDR3 protein: CASSLVWGQGNEAFF
CDR3 DNA: TGTGCCAGCAGCTTAGTTTGGGGACAGGGTAATGAAGCTTTCTTT
D gene: TRBD1
clone size: -
J gene: TRBJ1-1
V gene: TRBV7-2

CDR3 protein: CASSQYEGPSYNEQFF
CDR3 DNA: TGTGCCAGCAGCCAGTATGAGGGACCGTCCTACAATGAGCAGTTCTTC
D gene: -
clone size: -
J gene: TRBJ2-1
V gene: TRBV3-1

CDR3 protein: CASSPASTGIYGYTF
CDR3 DNA: TGTGCCAGCAGTCCGGCCTCGACAGGGATCTATGGCTACACCTTC
D gene: TRBD1
clone size: -
J gene: TRBJ1-2
V gene: TRBV12-3/TRBV12-4

CDR3 protein: CSATARVHEQFF
CDR3 DNA: TGCAGTGCGACAGCTAGGGTCCATGAGCAGTTCTTC
D gene: -
clone size: few
J gene: TRBJ2-1
V gene: TRBV20-1

CDR3 protein: CASSYSSSRTSIHF
CDR3 DNA: TGTGCCAGCAGTTACTCGAGTTCCCGGACCTCCATCCACTTT
D gene: -
clone size: many
J gene: TRBJ1-6
V gene: TRBV6-5

CDR3 protein: CASSLGGLPTDTQYF
CDR3 DNA: TGCGCCAGCAGCTTGGGGGGACTACCCACAGATACGCAGTATTTT
D gene: TRBD2
clone size: many
J gene: TRBJ2-3
V gene: TRBV5-1

CDR3 protein: CATSTRTGQQFF
CDR3 DNA: TGTGCCACCAGCACTCGGACGGGCCAGCAGTTCTTC
D gene: -
clone size: -
J gene: TRBJ2-1
V gene: TRBV15

CDR3 protein: CSTSRWGTGELFF
CDR3 DNA: TGCAGCACCAGTCGATGGGGCACCGGGGAGCTGTTTTTT
D gene: -
clone size: -
J gene: TRBJ2-2
V gene: TRBV20-1

CDR3 protein: CASSRQDHPWGEQFF
CDR3 DNA: TGTGCCAGCAGTCGACAGGACCACCCTTGGGGTGAGCAGTTCTTC
D gene: -
clone size: -
J gene: TRBJ2-1
V gene: TRBV6-2/TRBV6-3

CDR3 protein: CSARDWVGPYNSPLHF
CDR3 DNA: TGCAGTGCTAGAGATTGGGTTGGCCCCTATAATTCACCCCTCCACTTT
D gene: -
clone size: few
J gene: TRBJ1-6
V gene: TRBV20-1

CDR3 protein: CATSDPNGQGSANTGELFF
CDR3 DNA: TGTGCCACCAGTGATCCAAATGGACAGGGTTCCGCGAACACCGGGGAGCTGTTTTTT
D gene: TRBD1
clone size: -
J gene: TRBJ2-2
V gene: TRBV24-1

CDR3 protein: CASSFTGSSYEQYF
CDR3 DNA: TGCGCCAGCAGCTTCACAGGGTCCTCCTACGAGCAGTACTTC
D gene: -
clone size: -
J gene: TRBJ2-7
V gene: TRBV5-1

CDR3 protein: CSAINRGWNEQFF
CDR3 DNA: TGCAGTGCTATCAACAGGGGCTGGAATGAGCAGTTCTTC
D gene: TRBD1
clone size: many
J gene: TRBJ2-1
V gene: TRBV20-1

CDR3 protein: CASSERGVGNTEAFF
CDR3 DNA: TGTGCCAGCAGTGAAAGGGGCGTGGGGAACACTGAAGCTTTCTTT
D gene: -
clone size: few
J gene: TRBJ1-1
V gene: TRBV6-1

CDR3 protein: CASNSPDPGDDQPQHF
CDR3 DNA: TGTGCCAGCAACTCCCCGGACCCCGGCGACGATCAGCCCCAGCATTTT
D gene: -
clone size: -
J gene: TRBJ1-5
V gene: TRBV12-3/TRBV12-4

CDR3 protein: CASSGTMSYNEQFF
CDR3 DNA: TGTGCCAGCTCAGGGACTATGAGTTACAATGAGCAGTTCTTC
D gene: TRBD2
clone size: -
J gene: TRBJ2-1
V gene: TRBV18

CDR3 protein: CASSFRPGQDSNQPQHF
CDR3 DNA: TGTGCCAGCAGTTTTCGACCGGGACAAGATAGCAATCAGCCCCAGCATTTT
D gene: -
clone size: -
J gene: TRBJ1-5
V gene: TRBV12-3/TRBV12-4

CDR3 protein: CASSLASGGNEQFF
CDR3 DNA: TGTGCCAGCAGTCTTGCTAGCGGAGGTAATGAGCAGTTCTTC
D gene: TRBD2
clone size: many
J gene: TRBJ2-1
V gene: TRBV12-3/TRBV12-4

CDR3 protein: CASSPGQFSRTDTQYF
CDR3 DNA: TGCGCCAGCAGCCCCGGACAGTTCTCGCGCACAGATACGCAGTATTTT
D gene: -
clone size: -
J gene: TRBJ2-3
V gene: TRBV5-1

CDR3 protein: CASSFPRPADTQYF
CDR3 DNA: TGTGCCAGCAGTTTCCCCCGTCCTGCAGATACGCAGTATTTT
D gene: -
clone size: many
J gene: TRBJ2-3
V gene: TRBV28

CDR3 protein: CASSAQDSAVTDTQYF
CDR3 DNA: TGTGCCAGCAGCGCCCAAGACTCGGCAGTCACAGATACGCAGTATTTT
D gene: -
clone size: -
J gene: TRBJ2-3
V gene: TRBV9

CDR3 protein: CASTTEREVTEAFF
CDR3 DNA: TGTGCCAGCACCACGGAAAGAGAGGTCACTGAAGCTTTCTTT
D gene: -
clone size: few
J gene: TRBJ1-1
V gene: TRBV28

CDR3 protein: CSVESDGILGYTF
CDR3 DNA: TGCAGCGTTGAATCGGACGGAATATTAGGCTACACCTTC
D gene: -
clone size: few
J gene: TRBJ1-2
V gene: TRBV29-1

CDR3 protein: CASTPMRGNTEAFF
CDR3 DNA: TGTGCCAGCACCCCGATGAGAGGCAACACTGAAGCTTTCTTT
D gene: -
clone size: many
J gene: TRBJ1-1
V gene: TRBV12-3/TRBV12-4

CDR3 protein: CASSQDTTLTDTQYF
CDR3 DNA: TGCGCCAGCAGCCAAGATACCACTCTGACAGATACGCAGTATTTT
D gene: -
clone size: few
J gene: TRBJ2-3
V gene: TRBV4-3

CDR3 protein: CASSPLGQGPPTSYEQYF
CDR3 DNA: TGTGCCAGCTCACCACTGGGACAGGGGCCACCCACTTCCTACGAGCAGTACTTC
D gene: TRBD1
clone size: -
J gene: TRBJ2-7
V gene: TRBV18

CDR3 protein: CASSRDRASDEQYF
CDR3 DNA: TGCGCCAGCAGCCGGGACAGGGCCTCGGACGAGCAGTACTTC
D gene: TRBD1
clone size: -
J gene: TRBJ2-7
V gene: TRBV4-3

CDR3 protein: CASGTRGTDTQYF
CDR3 DNA: TGTGCCAGCGGGACCAGGGGGACAGATACGCAGTATTTT
D gene: TRBD1
clone size: few
J gene: TRBJ2-3
V gene: TRBV2

CDR3 protein: CATSDPPQGISSGANVLTF
CDR3 DNA: TGTGCCACCAGTGATCCCCCACAGGGGATATCGTCGGGGGCCAACGTCCTGACTTTC
D gene: TRBD1
clone size: few
J gene: TRBJ2-6
V gene: TRBV24-1

CDR3 protein: CASSLAPGGVLYNEQFF
CDR3 DNA: TGTGCCAGCAGCTTGGCCCCGGGGGGGGTTCTCTACAATGAGCAGTTCTTC
D gene: TRBD2
clone size: few
J gene: TRBJ2-1
V gene: TRBV5-4

CDR3 protein: CASSLEGSTYGYTF
CDR3 DNA: TGTGCCAGCAGCTTAGAAGGGTCCACCTATGGCTACACCTTC
D gene: -
clone size: few
J gene: TRBJ1-2
V gene: TRBV7-8

CDR3 protein: CASSWGWEAKNIQYF
CDR3 DNA: TGTGCCAGCAGCTGGGGCTGGGAAGCCAAAAACATTCAGTACTTC
D gene: -
clone size: few
J gene: TRBJ2-4
V gene: TRBV7-2

CDR3 protein: CASRAQGRARQYF
CDR3 DNA: TGTGCCAGCAGGGCACAGGGAAGGGCGAGACAGTACTTC
D gene: -
clone size: few
J gene: TRBJ2-7
V gene: TRBV12-3/TRBV12-4

CDR3 protein: CSAPAGAGTQYF
CDR3 DNA: TGCAGTGCTCCAGCGGGGGCAGGGACCCAGTACTTC
D gene: TRBD2
clone size: many
J gene: TRBJ2-5
V gene: TRBV20-1

CDR3 protein: CASSLRTGYPGELFF
CDR3 DNA: TGTGCCAGCAGCTTAAGGACAGGCTATCCGGGGGAGCTGTTTTTT
D gene: TRBD1
clone size: few
J gene: TRBJ2-2
V gene: TRBV13

CDR3 protein: CAWSTRGGEKLFF
CDR3 DNA: TGTGCCTGGAGTACCCGGGGCGGGGAAAAACTGTTTTTT
D gene: -
clone size: once
J gene: TRBJ1-4
V gene: TRBV30

CDR3 protein: CSARPGSDNSPLHF
CDR3 DNA: TGCAGTGCCCGTCCGGGGAGCGATAATTCACCCCTCCACTTT
D gene: -
clone size: many
J gene: TRBJ1-6
V gene: TRBV20-1

CDR3 protein: CSVESGIGYTF
CDR3 DNA: TGCAGCGTTGAATCCGGGATCGGCTACACCTTC
D gene: -
clone size: few
J gene: TRBJ1-2
V gene: TRBV29-1

CDR3 protein: CASRTGRIGYTF
CDR3 DNA: TGTGCCAGTAGGACAGGGAGGATCGGCTACACCTTC
D gene: TRBD1
clone size: many
J gene: TRBJ1-2
V gene: TRBV12-3/TRBV12-4

CDR3 protein: CASSLAVQDTQYF
CDR3 DNA: TGTGCCAGCAGCTTAGCGGTTCAAGATACGCAGTATTTT
D gene: -
clone size: few
J gene: TRBJ2-3
V gene: TRBV7-2